The TCR beta chain described here comes from a study of human T cells and chemical hapten exposure. In the study overall: The study lasted approximately 25 weeks, and patients were dosed weekly with diphenylcyclopropenone on the scalp throughout.

The CDR3 sequence is 14 residues long. Per the germline V gene, CDR1 is SGHAT and CDR2 is FQNNGV. The ends were cut back, 5 bases at V and 0 bases at J, with 11 bases in the middle. This clonotype was detected a few times. TCRdb analysed the RACE reads with MiXCR anew, one entry per CDR3 protein. The sample shows under 200,000 distinct CDR3 sequences, around 13% of them seen only once. The time point is: patch test 1, 2 weeks after DPC sensitization. Treatment indicated: therapeutic diphenylcyclopropenone sensitization with weekly scalp DPC. The clonotype was recovered from a woman between 25 and 40 years old with alopecia areata. Some clones in this sample may be carry-over from other donors' samples. Sequencing was performed on whole blood, taken in connection with sensitization to the hapten diphenylcyclopropenone (DPC). V is TRBV11-2 and J is TRBJ2-7; maybe TRBD2 (5 bases). The CDR3 sequence: CASSAEASSYEQYF. The CDR3 DNA sequence: TGTGCCAGCAGCGCGGAGGCTAGCTCCTACGAGCAGTACTTC.